This TCR beta chain was sequenced in a study of CD8 T cells in Susac syndrome. CD8+ and CD4+ T cells from blood underwent TCR beta sequencing, which was carried out in a high-throughput format. Control patients had untreated stable or active relapsing-remitting multiple sclerosis by revised McDonald criteria. Roughly 0.45 to 1 ug RNA was reverse transcribed with random hexamers. Amplification of the TCR beta CDR3 was carried out by immunoSEQ multiplex PCR, which spanned a total of 54 Vbeta and 13 Jbeta segments. One entry per CDR3 protein, called by TCRdb with MiXCR from the immunoSEQ multiplex PCR reads. The profile shows around 200,000 distinct CDR3 sequences, approximately 95% of them singletons. With 2 bases removed from V and 4 bases from J, the gap between germline ends came to 8 bases. The CDR3 contains 13 residues. The germline V gene encodes CDR1 SGHTA and CDR2 FQGTGA. This clonotype showed up just a few times.

This sequence originates from a human donor with multiple sclerosis. The sequenced material came from CD4+ T cells from PBMCs. The chain combines TRBV7-3 with TRBJ2-5, with D unresolved. CDR3 nucleotides: TGTGCCAGCAGCTTAGGCCCCGGAGAGACCCAGTACTTC. This encodes CASSLGPGETQYF.